A selection of T cell receptor beta chains follows, all from one sample in a study of CD8 T cells in Susac syndrome. TCRdb redid the calling of the immunoSEQ multiplex PCR reads with MiXCR, one entry per CDR3 protein. Among tens of thousands of distinct CDR3 sequences listed, more than 85% were seen once. Sequenced sample: CD8+ T cells from PBMCs. Receptors were obtained from a human donor in good health. The CDR3 runs from the conserved cysteine through the conserved F or W. A D gene is named only where the DNA matches it firmly. Not all rows give a size; the values are once, few, many and, for expanded clones, a class.

TGTGCCAGCAGTTTTGGGGAGGATGAGCAGTTCTTC | CASSFGEDEQFF | - | TRBJ2-1 | TRBV27 | -
TGTGCCAGCAGTTTGGGGGGTCCGTACGAGCAGTACTTC | CASSLGGPYEQYF | few | TRBJ2-7 | TRBV27 | -
TGTGCCACCAGCAGAGTGGGGAGGTCAGGCGAAGGGCAGTACTTC | CATSRVGRSGEGQYF | - | TRBJ2-7 | TRBV15 | -
TGTGCCAGCAGATCAGCGGATTCCTACGAGCAGTACTTC | CASRSADSYEQYF | - | TRBJ2-7 | TRBV28 | -
TGTGCCAGCAGTTCCAGCTACTCGACTAGCAGGGTAAATACGCAGTATTTT | CASSSSYSTSRVNTQYF | - | TRBJ2-3 | TRBV27 | TRBD2
TGTGCCAGCAGTGAACCGCTCGGGACGCCTAACACCGGGGAGCTGTTTTTT | CASSEPLGTPNTGELFF | - | TRBJ2-2 | TRBV2 | -
TGTGCCAGCAGCCTAGCGGGAGCAGGAGAGACCCAGTACTTC | CASSLAGAGETQYF | once | TRBJ2-5 | TRBV3-1 | TRBD2
TGCAGCGTTAAGCGACAGGGCTACGAGCAGTACTTC | CSVKRQGYEQYF | - | TRBJ2-7 | TRBV29-1 | TRBD1
TGTGCCAGCAATTACGGGAGGGATGGCAAAAACATTCAGTACTTC | CASNYGRDGKNIQYF | - | TRBJ2-4 | TRBV2 | TRBD2
TGTGCCAGCAGCCCGGACAGCGGCGAGCAGTACTTC | CASSPDSGEQYF | once | TRBJ2-7 | TRBV7-9 | -
TGCGCCAGCAGCTTCCCGGCTAGCAAGGTTGAAGAGACCCAGTACTTC | CASSFPASKVEETQYF | - | TRBJ2-5 | TRBV5-1 | -
TGTGCCTCGGGAGGCTCCACCTACAATGAGCAGTTCTTC | CASGGSTYNEQFF | - | TRBJ2-1 | TRBV3-1 | TRBD2
TGTGCCAGCAGCCAAGAATACAGCTCTCCAGATACGCAGTATTTT | CASSQEYSSPDTQYF | - | TRBJ2-3 | TRBV14 | -
TGTGCCAGCAGCTTACCCGGGAGACTTGATGAGCAGTTCTTC | CASSLPGRLDEQFF | - | TRBJ2-1 | TRBV7-9 | -
TGTGCCAGCAGCTTGGGCCTCCAGACGATCAAAAACATTCAGTACTTC | CASSLGLQTIKNIQYF | once | TRBJ2-4 | TRBV5-6 | -
TGTGCCAGCAGCTGGGGACAGGGAGTCTCTGAAAAACTGTTTTTT | CASSWGQGVSEKLFF | - | TRBJ1-4 | TRBV7-2 | TRBD1
TGTGCCAGCAGCTTTGGGGGGCCCTCCTACGAGCAGTACTTC | CASSFGGPSYEQYF | - | TRBJ2-7 | TRBV11-2 | -
TGCGCCAGCAGTGACTACGGACAGTATAGCAATCAGCCCCAGCATTTT | CASSDYGQYSNQPQHF | - | TRBJ1-5 | TRBV10-2 | -
TGTGCCAGCAGCCAAGTCGAGGTAGTTGCGATGGCCGGGGAGCTGTTTTTT | CASSQVEVVAMAGELFF | - | TRBJ2-2 | TRBV3-1 | -
TGCGCCAGCAGCCTACTAGCGGGAGCAGATACGCAGTATTTT | CASSLLAGADTQYF | - | TRBJ2-3 | TRBV5-1 | TRBD2
TGTGCCAGCAGCACGGGACAGGGGGCGAGTGGAAGCAATCAGCCCCAGCATTTT | CASSTGQGASGSNQPQHF | - | TRBJ1-5 | TRBV7-2 | TRBD1
TGTGCCAGCATCCAGGGGTTCAGGCAGTTCTTC | CASIQGFRQFF | - | TRBJ2-1 | TRBV6-5 | -
TGTGCCACCAGGAGGCCGGGTTCCACCGGGGAGCTGTTTTTT | CATRRPGSTGELFF | - | TRBJ2-2 | TRBV15 | -
TGCGCCAGCAGCCCCGGACGGTATAGCAATCAGCCCCAGCATTTT | CASSPGRYSNQPQHF | - | TRBJ1-5 | TRBV4-1 | -
TGTGCCAGCAGTTACGACGGATCCTACGAGCAGTACTTC | CASSYDGSYEQYF | - | TRBJ2-7 | TRBV27 | -
TGCGCCAGCAGCCAAGAAGGCTCGGGAGGGCCGGATACGCAGTATTTT | CASSQEGSGGPDTQYF | once | TRBJ2-3 | TRBV4-1 | TRBD2
TGTGCCAGCAGACCCCCCCTTCGTTCCACCTCCTACGAGCAGTACTTC | CASRPPLRSTSYEQYF | - | TRBJ2-7 | TRBV28 | -
TGTGCCAGCAGCCAAGTGGGGATAGCGGGAGGCACAGATACGCAGTATTTT | CASSQVGIAGGTDTQYF | once | TRBJ2-3 | TRBV3-1 | TRBD2
TGTGCCAGCAGCTCAACGATTGGGGACCAAGAGACCCAGTACTTC | CASSSTIGDQETQYF | - | TRBJ2-5 | TRBV5-6 | -
TGTGCCAGCACCTGGGACGGAGGGTACACCGGGGAGCTGTTTTTT | CASTWDGGYTGELFF | - | TRBJ2-2 | TRBV12-3/TRBV12-4 | -
TGTGCCAGCAGCGTAGAATCGGGGGCGGCCGGCGAGCAGTACTTC | CASSVESGAAGEQYF | - | TRBJ2-7 | TRBV9 | -
TGCGCCAGCAGGGGGACAGGACAAGAGACCCAGTACTTC | CASRGTGQETQYF | - | TRBJ2-5 | TRBV5-1 | TRBD1
TGCGCCAGCAGTCACCCTGAGGCAGGACAGTCCTACGAGCAGTACTTC | CASSHPEAGQSYEQYF | - | TRBJ2-7 | TRBV23-1 | -
TGCAGTGCTCTGCAGGGGAACCAGCCCCAGCATTTT | CSALQGNQPQHF | - | TRBJ1-5 | TRBV20-1 | -
TGCGCCAGCAGCTCCGGGACAGGACGGACCGGGGAGCTGTTTTTT | CASSSGTGRTGELFF | - | TRBJ2-2 | TRBV5-1 | TRBD1
TGTGCCAGCAGTTTAACCCCACGGGAGACCCAGTACTTC | CASSLTPRETQYF | - | TRBJ2-5 | TRBV12-3/TRBV12-4 | -
TGTGCCAGTAGGGGGTCCCCCTACGAGCAGTACTTC | CASRGSPYEQYF | - | TRBJ2-7 | TRBV19 | -
TGTGCCAGTAGATCTGACAGGGGTTATCAGCCCCAGCATTTT | CASRSDRGYQPQHF | - | TRBJ1-5 | TRBV19 | TRBD1
TGTGCCAGCAGTTTCCGGGACCGGACGTCCACTGAAGCTTTCTTT | CASSFRDRTSTEAFF | - | TRBJ1-1 | TRBV28 | -
TGCAGCGTTGAAGATCCACTAGCGGGACCCTACGAGCAGTACTTC | CSVEDPLAGPYEQYF | - | TRBJ2-7 | TRBV29-1 | TRBD2
TGTGCCAGCAGTGAAGGACTAGCGGTAAGGCGGGAGCTGTTTTTT | CASSEGLAVRRELFF | - | TRBJ2-2 | TRBV2 | TRBD2
TGTGCCACCTCGGGACTAGCGGGAGACACAGATACGCAGTATTTT | CATSGLAGDTDTQYF | - | TRBJ2-3 | TRBV28 | TRBD2
TGTGCCAGCAGCTCCACGATGCGTCCCGGGGAGCTGTTTTTT | CASSSTMRPGELFF | once | TRBJ2-2 | TRBV7-9 | -
TGTGCCAGCAGCCAGCCGGGACTAGCGGGAGATCTAAATGAGCAGTTCTTC | CASSQPGLAGDLNEQFF | - | TRBJ2-1 | TRBV3-1 | TRBD2
TGTGCCAGCCGGGGAGAAGGGTACTATGGCTACACCTTC | CASRGEGYYGYTF | - | TRBJ1-2 | TRBV6-1 | -
TGTGCCAGCAGTGCCCGCGGGGGGCCTGAAGCTTTCTTT | CASSARGGPEAFF | - | TRBJ1-1 | TRBV6-2/TRBV6-3 | -
TGTGCCAGCAGTTTGCCCTCTTCTAGACTCGGATCCTACAATGAGCAGTTCTTC | CASSLPSSRLGSYNEQFF | - | TRBJ2-1 | TRBV28 | -
TGTGCCTCCCTGGGACAGTACAATGAGCAGTTCTTC | CASLGQYNEQFF | - | TRBJ2-1 | TRBV6-6 | TRBD1
TGTGCCAGCAGTCTGGGACTAGCGGGAGGATTTCAGTTCTTC | CASSLGLAGGFQFF | - | TRBJ2-1 | TRBV28 | TRBD2
TGTGCCAGCAGTGAACGGACGGCTAGCACAGATACGCAGTATTTT | CASSERTASTDTQYF | - | TRBJ2-3 | TRBV2 | -
TGTGCCAGCAGCTTAGCCCCAGGGGAGGTCGAGCAGTACTTC | CASSLAPGEVEQYF | once | TRBJ2-7 | TRBV7-9 | -
TGTGCCAGCAGCTTTCCGGGACAGGGTATCCACGAGCAGTACTTC | CASSFPGQGIHEQYF | - | TRBJ2-7 | TRBV11-2 | TRBD1
TGCAGCGGGGTCAGGCCCCTGAACACTGAAGCTTTCTTT | CSGVRPLNTEAFF | - | TRBJ1-1 | TRBV29-1 | -
TGTGCCAGCAGTTACCGAATCTCTGGGGCCAACGTCCTGACTTTC | CASSYRISGANVLTF | few | TRBJ2-6 | TRBV6-2/TRBV6-3 | -
TGTGCCAGCAGTCCGACCACTAGCGGGTTTACAGATACGCAGTATTTT | CASSPTTSGFTDTQYF | - | TRBJ2-3 | TRBV27 | TRBD2